This T cell receptor beta chain originates from a study of Graves' ophthalmopathy and Graves' hyperthyroidism. The CDR3 is made up of 15 amino acids. V lost 2 bases, J lost 0 bases, and 4 bases stayed unmatched. Germline V gene data show CDR1 as DFQATT and CDR2 as SNEGSKA (reference sequence). RNA served as the template for amplifying TCR beta CDR3 regions. After a first-round RT-PCR with HTBI primers, a second-round multiplex PCR was run. TCRdb itself ran the multiplex PCR reads through MiXCR, one entry per CDR3 protein. This table holds 300,000 to 400,000 distinct CDR3 sequences, about a sixth found once.

This rearrangement joins TRBV20-1 to TRBJ2-7, with 10 bases lining up with TRBD2. The receptor was isolated from an adult man with Graves' ophthalmopathy. The sequencing sample was made of peripheral blood. The CDR3 protein is CSARPLAGASYEQYF. The CDR3 DNA sequence: TGCAGTGCTAGACCCCTAGCGGGAGCCTCCTACGAGCAGTACTTC.